The rows below give T cell receptor beta chains drawn from one sample of a study of blood T cell repertoires in COVID-19. TCRdb keeps only in-frame clones here, not all; method: immunoSEQ multiplex PCR. The table records roughly 290,000 clones, around 89% of them present only once. The sequencing input was peripheral blood. The receptors stem from a young man with acute or convalescent COVID-19. Both conserved end residues are part of each CDR3. A D gene is named only where the DNA matches it firmly. Expanded clones are given a class, and other clones once, few, many or no size at all.

v_call	j_call	d_call	clone_size	cdr3_aa	cdr3_nt
TRBV19	TRBJ1-2	TRBD1	.	CASSPGTANYGYTF	TGTGCCAGTAGCCCGGGGACAGCCAACTATGGCTACACCTTC
TRBV19	TRBJ1-5	.	.	CASSIQGWGRPQHF	TGTGCCAGTAGTATACAGGGTTGGGGCCGGCCCCAGCATTTT
TRBV7-9	TRBJ2-1	.	.	CASSRGVSSYNEQFF	TGTGCCAGCAGCCGCGGCGTAAGCTCCTACAATGAGCAGTTCTTC
TRBV5-4	TRBJ2-3	.	.	CASRQRGGATDTQYF	TGTGCCAGCAGGCAAAGGGGGGGGGCAACAGATACGCAGTATTTT
TRBV28	TRBJ1-5	TRBD1	.	CASSPTGAHQPQHF	TGTGCCAGCAGCCCCACAGGGGCGCACCAGCCCCAGCATTTT
TRBV27	TRBJ1-5	.	.	CASSYNIAGEPQHF	TGTGCCAGCAGTTACAATATTGCGGGGGAGCCCCAGCATTTT
TRBV7-9	TRBJ2-3	TRBD2	.	CASSSLAGGSTDTQYF	TGTGCCAGCAGCTCTTTAGCGGGGGGCAGCACAGATACGCAGTATTTT
TRBV4-1	TRBJ2-3	TRBD1	.	CASSQDWTGFTDTQYF	TGCGCCAGCAGCCAAGACTGGACAGGCTTCACAGATACGCAGTATTTT
TRBV18	TRBJ2-6	.	.	CASSPLGTGSSSGANVLTF	TGTGCCAGCTCACCACTGGGCACAGGGTCCAGCTCTGGGGCCAACGTCCTGACTTTC
TRBV30	TRBJ1-5	.	.	CAWRLPGNNQPQHF	TGTGCCTGGAGACTTCCAGGGAACAATCAGCCCCAGCATTTT
TRBV7-9	TRBJ2-3	.	.	CASGPTDRSTDTQYF	TGTGCCAGCGGTCCGACAGATAGAAGCACAGATACGCAGTATTTT
TRBV5-1	TRBJ2-7	.	.	CASSLVTDPYEQYF	TGCGCCAGCAGCCTGGTTACAGATCCCTACGAGCAGTACTTC
TRBV15	TRBJ1-6	TRBD1	.	CATSRDRRNSPLHF	TGTGCCACCAGCAGGGACAGGAGAAATTCACCCCTCCACTTT
TRBV28	TRBJ2-7	TRBD1	.	CASSALGQGKGTYEQYF	TGTGCCAGCAGTGCCTTGGGACAGGGGAAGGGAACCTACGAGCAGTACTTC
TRBV29-1	TRBJ2-7	TRBD1	.	CSVPGGNEQYF	TGCAGCGTCCCAGGGGGCAACGAGCAGTACTTC
TRBV2	TRBJ2-7	.	.	CASSEVWLNKGDEQYF	TGTGCCAGCAGTGAAGTTTGGCTTAACAAGGGGGACGAGCAGTACTTC
TRBV7-9	TRBJ1-3	.	once	CASSLLPQGKAGNTIYF	TGTGCCAGCAGCTTACTCCCGCAGGGAAAGGCTGGAAACACCATATATTTT
TRBV19	TRBJ1-5	TRBD1	once	CASKGQGNNQPQHF	TGTGCCAGTAAGGGACAGGGGAACAATCAGCCCCAGCATTTT
TRBV19	TRBJ2-2	.	.	CASSRELSGELFF	TGTGCCAGTAGTCGGGAGTTGTCCGGGGAGCTGTTTTTT
TRBV6-5	TRBJ2-3	.	.	CASSYRGSGDTQYF	TGTGCCAGCAGTTACAGGGGAAGTGGGGATACGCAGTATTTT
TRBV15	TRBJ2-7	.	.	CATSRDLGVYTYEQYF	TGTGCCACCAGCAGAGATCTGGGCGTATACACCTACGAGCAGTACTTC
TRBV25-1	TRBJ2-7	.	.	CASSDSLSIKQYF	TGTGCCAGCAGTGACTCCCTTAGTATTAAGCAGTACTTC
TRBV19	TRBJ2-2	.	.	CASSPTGTGELFF	TGTGCCAGTAGTCCTACGGGCACCGGGGAGCTGTTTTTT
TRBV5-1	TRBJ1-2	TRBD1	once	CASSAMTGDYDYGYTF	TGCGCCAGCAGCGCGATGACAGGGGATTACGACTATGGCTACACCTTC
TRBV5-4	TRBJ2-5	TRBD2	once	CASSQSGGAGETQYF	TGTGCCAGCAGCCAGAGCGGGGGGGCCGGAGAGACCCAGTACTTC
TRBV15	TRBJ2-1	TRBD2	.	CATSTGLAYNEQFF	TGTGCCACCAGCACGGGACTAGCATACAATGAGCAGTTCTTC
TRBV5-1	TRBJ1-4	.	.	CASSFTGLGEKLFF	TGCGCCAGCAGCTTTACAGGGCTCGGGGAGAAACTGTTTTTT
TRBV5-6	TRBJ2-7	TRBD1	.	CASSPRGRGRDEQYF	TGTGCCAGCAGCCCCAGGGGCAGGGGGCGCGACGAGCAGTACTTC
TRBV27	TRBJ2-2	TRBD1	.	CASTIGGSGSGELFF	TGTGCCAGCACCATAGGGGGCTCAGGATCCGGGGAGCTGTTTTTT
TRBV28	TRBJ1-1	.	.	CASSFKTEAFF	TGTGCCAGCAGTTTCAAAACTGAAGCTTTCTTT
TRBV30	TRBJ1-5	TRBD1	.	CAWSVGQGNQPQHF	TGTGCCTGGAGCGTCGGACAGGGCAATCAGCCCCAGCATTTT
TRBV29-1	TRBJ1-3	TRBD1	.	CSVLGQTSHSGNTIYF	TGCAGCGTTCTGGGACAGACGAGCCACTCTGGAAACACCATATATTTT
TRBV10-2	TRBJ1-2	.	.	CASSEQGGDYGYTF	TGCGCCAGCAGTGAGCAGGGCGGGGACTATGGCTACACCTTC
TRBV4-1	TRBJ2-2	.	.	CASSLGVANTGELFF	TGCGCCAGCAGCCTAGGAGTCGCGAACACCGGGGAGCTGTTTTTT
TRBV2	TRBJ2-1	TRBD2	.	CASSLTSGVNYNEQFF	TGTGCCAGCTCGTTGACTAGCGGGGTAAACTACAATGAGCAGTTCTTC
TRBV30	TRBJ1-1	.	.	CAWRPGQLNTEAFF	TGTGCCTGGCGTCCCGGACAGTTGAACACTGAAGCTTTCTTT
TRBV7-7	TRBJ2-2	TRBD2	.	CASSLVAGGPSAGELFF	TGTGCTAGCAGCTTAGTAGCGGGAGGGCCTTCGGCCGGGGAGCTGTTTTTT
TRBV7-9	TRBJ1-6	TRBD1	.	CASSQQGSSYNSPLHF	TGTGCCAGCAGCCAACAGGGGAGCTCCTATAATTCACCCCTCCACTTT
TRBV7-3	TRBJ1-1	TRBD1	.	CASSKRTGTGTEAFF	TGTGCCAGCAGCAAACGGACAGGGACGGGCACTGAAGCTTTCTTT
TRBV6-4	TRBJ2-5	TRBD2	.	CASSILGLQETQYF	TGTGCCAGCAGTATACTGGGACTACAAGAGACCCAGTACTTC
TRBV19	TRBJ2-5	TRBD1	.	CASSNRQGIQETQYF	TGTGCCAGTAGTAACCGACAGGGCATCCAAGAGACCCAGTACTTC
TRBV7-8	TRBJ2-1	.	.	CASSLAGTGSYNEQFF	TGTGCCAGCAGCTTAGCCGGAACAGGCTCCTACAATGAGCAGTTCTTC
TRBV6-5	TRBJ1-5	.	.	CASSPVSNQPQHF	TGTGCCAGCAGCCCCGTTAGTAATCAGCCCCAGCATTTT
TRBV3-1/TRBV3-2	TRBJ2-3	TRBD2	once	CASSQDDGTSGRALSADTQYF	TGTGCCAGCAGCCAAGACGACGGGACTAGCGGGAGGGCCCTCTCTGCAGATACGCAGTATTTT
TRBV9	TRBJ1-3	TRBD1	.	CASSESQGALNTIYF	TGTGCCAGCAGCGAATCTCAGGGGGCTTTAAACACCATATATTTT
TRBV11-3	TRBJ2-7	.	few	CASSLGGTSYEQYF	TGTGCCAGCAGCTTAGGCGGGACCTCCTACGAGCAGTACTTC
TRBV28	TRBJ1-5	.	.	CASSGGGNQPQHF	TGTGCCAGCAGTGGGGGGGGAAATCAGCCCCAGCATTTT